The 15 T cell receptor beta chains listed next were all sequenced from one sample in a study of T-cell memory formation after mild COVID-19. TCRdb ran MiXCR on the 5' RACE reads and lists one entry per CDR3 protein. The sample holds fewer than 700,000 distinct CDR3 sequences; about 22% are singletons and the top ten take roughly 8.3%. Material: PBMCs or a T cell subset sorted from them (not recorded which). The receptor set was obtained from an adult woman who had mild COVID-19 (a few samples of this study predate the infection). Cell type and time point are not known.

This chain links TRBV24-1 with TRBJ1-2, with D uncertain. This CDR3 is 12 amino acids long. V was shortened by 4 bases and J by 7 bases, with 9 bases between the two germline ends. Germline V gene lookup returns CDR1 KGHDR and CDR2 SFDVKD. Here the CDR3 DNA reads TGTGCCACCAGTGAAGGTGGCGGTGGCTACACCTTC. Protein product: CATSEGGGGYTF.

The CDR3 DNA follows: TGCAGCGTTGGAGACAGTAGGAACTATGGCTACACCTTC. Its translation: CSVGDSRNYGYTF. This chain joins TRBV29-1 and TRBJ1-2; tentative D call: TRBD1 (5 bases). V was clipped by 4 bases and J by 2 bases, with 11 bases between them. From germline, CDR1 is SQVTM and CDR2 ANQGSEA. The CDR3 has 13 amino acids.

This sequence joins TRBV6-5 and TRBJ2-7; D gene uncertain. Deletions cut 8 bases from V and 6 bases from J, with 14 bases between. The length of the CDR3 is 12 residues. In germline, CDR1 is MNHEY, CDR2 SVGAGI. CDR3 protein: CASESPPGEQYF. Written as DNA, the CDR3 is TGTGCCAGCGAGTCACCTCCCGGCGAGCAGTACTTC.

This clonotype occurred a few times. The chain combines TRBV6-6 with TRBJ2-1; 14 bases align to TRBD2. V was clipped by 9 bases and J by 0 bases; unmatched bases: 7. The CDR3 is made up of 17 amino acids. Germline CDR1 reads MNHNY; CDR2 reads SVGAGI (reference sequence). The CDR3 DNA is TGTGCCAGTGTGGGGACTAGCGGGAGTTACTCCTACAATGAGCAGTTCTTC. Translation gives CASVGTSGSYSYNEQFF.

V usage is TRBV5-5 and J usage is TRBJ2-1, with TRBD2 matching 16 bases. The CDR3 is 17 residues long. V shed 4 bases, J shed 3 bases, and the junction held 4 bases outside the gene matches. Germline V gene data show CDR1 as SGHKS and CDR2 as YYEKEE (reference sequence). The CDR3 region has the DNA TGTGCCAGCAGCACGGGACTAGCGGGGGGGCTCTACAATGAGCAGTTCTTC. Protein sequence: CASSTGLAGGLYNEQFF.

A few counts support this clonotype. This chain connects TRBV5-1 to TRBJ1-1; 9 nucleotides agree with TRBD1. This CDR3 comprises 17 residues. Germline CDR1 reads SGHRS; CDR2 reads YFSETQ. The J segment lost 2 bases and the V segment lost 0 bases, leaving 8 bases of the junction unmatched. In DNA form, the CDR3 reads TGCGCCAGCAGCTTGGTGGGACAGGGATTGTTAAACACTGAAGCTTTCTTT. Its protein is CASSLVGQGLLNTEAFF.

This chain joins TRBV7-2 and TRBJ2-1; a weak D match, TRBD1 (6 bases). Germline V gene sequence: CDR1 SGHTA, CDR2 FQGNSA. V lost 1 base, J lost 5 bases, and 15 bases lay in between. The CDR3 consists of 16 residues. The CDR3 sequence: CASSLVTGTSHNEQFF. CDR3 nucleotide sequence: TGTGCCAGCAGCTTAGTCACCGGGACAAGCCACAATGAGCAGTTCTTC.

In its sample, this clonotype was seen a few times. The chain links TRBV19 to TRBJ1-2; D is undetermined. V was clipped by 3 bases and J by 7 bases, with 15 bases between them. Germline CDR1 LNHDA, CDR2 SQIVND (reference sequence). The CDR3 spans 14 residues. The CDR3 loop is CASSIGGVGPGYTF. CDR3 in DNA: TGTGCCAGTAGTATCGGTGGAGTTGGACCTGGCTACACCTTC.

This clonotype has a count of ten or more. The genes are TRBV20-1 and TRBJ2-3, with D tentatively TRBD2 (6 bases). CDR1 and CDR2 (germline): DFQATT, SNEGSKA (reference sequence). The V and J ends lost 6 bases and 5 bases respectively, with 21 bases between them. The CDR3 sequence is 15 residues long. The CDR3 spells CSAPPPGLNQDTQYF. CDR3 sequence (DNA): TGCAGTGCCCCGCCACCGGGACTGAACCAAGATACGCAGTATTTT.

The rearrangement joins TRBV12-5 to TRBJ2-5; D is perhaps TRBD1 or TRBD2 (5 bases each). The germline V and J ends were trimmed by 4 bases and 4 bases, with 16 bases remaining between them. There are 15 residues in the CDR3. Germline V gives CDR1 LGHNT, CDR2 FRNRAP. The CDR3 DNA follows: TGTGCTAGTGGTTCCTCCGGGCCCGGGGCAGAGACCCAGTACTTC. Translating gives CASGSSGPGAETQYF.

The J gene is TRBJ2-2, the V gene TRBV5-1; perhaps D is TRBD1 or TRBD2 (7 bases each). The CDR3 runs to 15 residues. V dropped 0 bases and J dropped 6 bases, with 12 bases sitting between them. Germline-derived CDR1 and CDR2 are SGHRS and YFSETQ. For the CDR3, the DNA is TGCGCCAGCAGCTTGGCCAGGGGGGGCCCCGGGGAGCTGTTTTTT. It translates to CASSLARGGPGELFF.

The V and J genes are TRBV5-1 and TRBJ1-6; D might be TRBD1 (6 bases). Trimming took 7 bases from V and 5 from J, leaving 13 bases between them. CDR3 length: 14 amino acids. Germline V gives CDR1 SGHRS, CDR2 YFSETQ. In nucleotides, the CDR3 is TGCGCCAGCCATTTAGGACAGAATAATTCACCCCTCCACTTT. Residues: CASHLGQNNSPLHF.

J is TRBJ2-5 and V is TRBV7-9; D is ambiguous. This CDR3 spans 11 amino acids. The V end was cut by 4 bases, the J end by 7 bases, with 7 bases between. Germline assignment: CDR1 SEHNR and CDR2 FQNEAQ (reference sequence). DNA of the CDR3: TGTGCCAGCAGCTCCCCATGGACCCAGTACTTC. The encoded protein is CASSSPWTQYF. Based on the CDR3 plus reference TRBV7-9 and TRBJ2-5, the full variable domain is DTGVSQNPRHKITKRGQNVTFRCDPISEHNRLYWYRQTLGQGPEFLTYFQNEAQLEKSRLLSDRFSAERPKGSFSTLEIQRTEQGDSAMYLCASSSPWTQYFGPGTRLLVL.

This clonotype was found many times. The chain is built from TRBV6-1 and TRBJ2-1; possible D gene TRBD1, 5 bases. The V gene's germline CDR1 is MNHNS and CDR2 SASEGT. Trimming removed 6 bases from V and 7 bases from J, with 13 bases in between. The CDR3 totals 13 residues. CDR3 in amino acids: CASSYVGENEQFF. In DNA form, the CDR3 reads TGTGCCAGCAGCTATGTAGGGGAAAATGAGCAGTTCTTC.

The V call is TRBV24-1, the J call TRBJ2-3; D remains unclear. Germline CDR1 is KGHDR and CDR2 is SFDVKD. Trimming stripped 4 bases from V and 8 bases from J, with 6 bases between. CDR3 size: 11 residues. The CDR3 DNA is TGTGCCACCAGTGAATTGGGTACGCAGTATTTT. Translating gives CATSELGTQYF.